This T cell receptor beta chain was sequenced for a study of Ad26.COV2.S vaccination and SARS-CoV-2 variants (dated by TCRdb to the early 2020s). Background on the whole study: Donors in the vaccine arm were drawn from COV1001, a multicentre, randomized, double-blind, placebo-controlled phase I-IIa trial testing Ad26.COV2.S in healthy adults. The TCR-sequenced set comprised around 30 samples: roughly 19 Ad26.COV2.S vaccine recipients, 5 placebo recipients and 8 SARS-CoV-2 convalescent individuals. Participants in the trial were split at random into five groups of five each, receiving low-dose or high-dose Ad26.COV2.S once or twice, or else placebo on both occasions. The specificity and breadth of SARS-CoV-2-reactive T cell receptors after Ad26.COV2.S vaccination were assessed by TCRbeta repertoire sequencing. Ad26.COV2.S was administered intramuscularly at 5 x 10^10 or 1 x 10^11 viral particles, either as a single shot or as two shots given 56 days apart. Investigators did not know the trial group allocation while performing experiments and assessing outcomes.

Details on this clone: Its antigen is currently not known. No per-base quality is available; no much larger clone lies one base away.

At the junction V is shortened by 5 bases and J by 1 base; bases outside the gene matches: 4. The CDR3 runs 14 residues from the cysteine to the phenylalanine. Just CDR3 DNA is preserved here, 42 bases in frame from base 1. From a lookup of the germline V gene (reference sequence), CDR1 and CDR2 are LNHDA and SQIVND. Findings and caveats that apply to the study as a whole: Vaccine and placebo recipients had similar non-spike TCR breadth, a finding consistent with the vaccine containing only spike. The study was not powered to compare responses between vaccine doses or regimens. After vaccination, substantial breadth of spike-specific CD8+ and CD4+ T cell responses was reported. It was noted by the authors that total T cell responses may have been underestimated by the TCR breadth and depth analyses. Higher spike-specific TCR breadth was observed in Ad26.COV2.S recipients than in placebo recipients (P = 0.0014).

The treatment or condition label, as the study defines it: roughly 20 received Ad26.COV2.S at low or high dose, single or two shots; roughly 5 received placebo; per-sample allocation not given. For vaccine and placebo recipients, repertoires were sequenced using samples collected on day 63 after the first injection. Between 29 July and 7 August 2020, Cohort 1b enrolled around 25 adults aged 18-55 years at one site in Boston, USA. As a vaccine, Ad26.COV2.S was a replication-incompetent adenovirus type 26 vector that expressed a prefusion-stabilized SARS-CoV-2 spike protein derived from the original Wuhan strain. TCRbeta CDR3 regions were sequenced with the immunoSEQ Assay. After extraction, genomic DNA underwent amplification by bias-controlled multiplex PCR, followed by high-throughput sequencing. In the source study's methods: Collapsing and filtering of sequences were performed to quantify the absolute abundance of each unique TCRbeta CDR3 region. Usable DNA was measured by amplifying reference genes present in all nucleated cells, and TCRbeta template counts were normalized to that usable DNA to estimate T cell fraction. Repertoire TCRs were annotated as SARS-CoV-2-specific by exact matching of V gene, CDR3 amino acid sequence and J gene to a known reactive TCR set. The reference SARS-CoV-2 TCR set was obtained from MIRA and was filtered for enrichment in COVID-19-positive ImmuneCODE repertoires, whereby public or cross-reactive TCRs were removed. Using the MIRA antigens, annotated TCRs were further analysed by specific ORF or by position within an ORF. Breadth was defined as the number of annotated unique rearrangements divided by the total number of unique productive rearrangements, and depth was defined as the summed frequency of the annotated unique rearrangements. Two-sided Wilcoxon rank-sum tests were applied when comparing TCR breadth between groups. TCRdb provides this immuneACCESS table in a form limited to in-frame rearrangements. Some clones are lacking; in checked studies, under half of them reflect an unresolved V gene, and why the rest are absent is not known. For V, J and clone size, that table is used; D and trimming come from the DNA. This sample has about 350,000 clones in its table, and about 89% of those were observed once. The top ten clones comprise under 6% of the sample.

The source material was peripheral blood, sampled in a trial of Ad26.COV2.S vaccine versus placebo. The receptor was isolated from a person between 18 and 60 years old who received the Ad26.COV2.S COVID-19 vaccine or a placebo. The receptor chain draws on TRBV19 and TRBJ1-1; 7 bases in the junction line up with TRBD1. The nucleotide sequence is given as TGTGCCAGTAGTGCCCGGACAGGGAACACTGAAGCTTTCTTT. Its protein is CASSARTGNTEAFF.